Shown below are 26 T cell receptor beta chains from a single sample sequenced in a study of blood T cells in healthy people across ages. Alongside a J-beta primer mix, a sample-barcoded 5' primer served in a second PCR lasting about 6 to 11 cycles. In TCRdb, the 5' RACE reads were re-called with MiXCR into one record per CDR3 protein. The sample carries roughly 1,500,000 distinct CDR3 sequences, about 32% recorded once. Sequencing was carried out using blood. The receptors were gathered from a woman younger than 45 in good health.

The gene calls are TRBV27 and TRBJ2-3, with 9 nucleotides matching TRBD2. The CDR3 loop spans 17 amino acids. Unmatched junction bases numbered 14, after V lost 9 bases and J lost 1 base. Germline-derived CDR1 and CDR2 are MNHEY and SMNVEV (reference sequence). The CDR3 sequence is CASSRPFSGRGTDTQYF. The CDR3 nucleotides read TGTGCCAGTAGTCGTCCTTTTAGCGGGAGAGGCACAGATACGCAGTATTTT.

The chain employs TRBV7-9 and TRBJ2-7, with D possibly called TRBD1 or TRBD2 (5 bases each). Trimming pared 2 bases from V and 0 bases from J, leaving 11 bases between. This CDR3 contains 15 residues. The V gene's germline CDR1 is SEHNR and CDR2 FQNEAQ (reference sequence). This chain's CDR3 is CASSLMGVASYEQYF. Here the CDR3 DNA reads TGTGCCAGCAGCTTAATGGGGGTGGCCTCCTACGAGCAGTACTTC.

This clonotype was recorded a few times. The J gene is TRBJ2-1, the V gene TRBV12-3 or TRBV12-4; the match to TRBD2 covers 9 bases. The V gene end was trimmed by 4 bases and the J gene end by 9 bases; junction bases not matched to a gene: 10. CDR3 size: 15 residues. The CDR3 spells CASSSPSGMGGEQFF. The DNA for the CDR3 is TGTGCCAGCAGTTCTCCTAGCGGGATGGGGGGTGAGCAGTTCTTC.

The table lists this clonotype with many counts. The J gene is TRBJ2-7, the V gene TRBV29-1, with 12 bases aligning to TRBD2. Germline CDR1 and CDR2: SQVTM and ANQGSEA. This CDR3 has 13 residues. Trimming cost V 6 bases and J 2 bases; bases outside gene matches: 2. CDR3 region: CSVGLAGPYEQYF. The DNA for the CDR3 is TGCAGCGTCGGACTAGCGGGGCCCTACGAGCAGTACTTC.

The chain combines TRBV6-2 or TRBV6-3 with TRBJ1-4, with 11 bases fitting TRBD1. Trimming cost V 6 bases and J 0 bases; bases outside gene matches: 9. Germline-derived CDR1 and CDR2 are MNHEY and SVGEGT. This CDR3 region has 18 residues. CDR3 sequence reads: CASSPGTGGLATNEKLFF. CDR3 nucleotides: TGTGCCAGCAGCCCAGGGACAGGGGGTCTCGCAACTAATGAAAAACTGTTTTTT.

The chain uses TRBV27 and TRBJ2-3; D is undetermined. Trimming shortened V by 3 bases and J by 3 bases, and 22 bases separated the two germline ends. CDR1 is MNHEY and CDR2 is SMNVEV in the germline V gene (reference sequence). The CDR3 covers 18 residues. CDR3 nucleotide sequence: TGTGCCAGCAGTTTTTTCGGCCCCCTGGGTTCTTTGACAGATACGCAGTATTTT. Amino acids: CASSFFGPLGSLTDTQYF.

Ten or more counts support this clonotype. This chain links TRBV12-3 or TRBV12-4 with TRBJ2-7; 8 positions agree with TRBD2. Trimming took 0 bases from V and 3 from J; bases not matched to a gene: 7. The length of the CDR3 is 16 residues. CDR3 residues: CASSLAQGLGHYEQYF. The CDR3 nucleotides are TGTGCCAGCAGTTTAGCGCAGGGACTAGGGCACTACGAGCAGTACTTC.

V is TRBV20-1 and J is TRBJ2-1, with 7 positions matching TRBD2. CDR1 is DFQATT, CDR2 SNEGSKA, per germline (reference sequence). The V gene end was trimmed by 4 bases and the J gene end by 5 bases; junction bases not matched to a gene: 8. The CDR3 covers 14 residues. CDR3 sequence: CSATTSGENNEQFF. As DNA, the CDR3 is TGCAGTGCTACCACCAGCGGGGAAAACAATGAGCAGTTCTTC.

Ten or more counts support this clonotype. The V and J genes are TRBV29-1 and TRBJ2-4; TRBD1 might be the D (5 bases). Deletions cut 3 bases from V and 3 bases from J, with 12 bases between. This CDR3 is 14 amino acids long. The germline CDR1 and CDR2 sequences are SQVTM and ANQGSEA. The CDR3 DNA follows: TGCAGCGTTGAGCCAGGGTATGGCAAAAACATTCAGTACTTC. This codes for CSVEPGYGKNIQYF. The variable domain in full, with the rest retrieved from reference TRBV29-1 and TRBJ2-4, is SAVISQKPSRDICQRGTSLTIQCQVDSQVTMMFWYRQQPGQSLTLIATANQGSEATYESGFVIDKFPISRPNLTFSTLTVSNMSPEDSSIYLCSVEPGYGKNIQYFGAGTRLSVL.

With respect to this clonotype: A read error may produce the germline difference seen at one junction end. The chain joins TRBV6-5 to TRBJ1-3; D is undetermined. There are 18 residues in the CDR3. CDR1 is MNHEY, CDR2 SVGAGI, per germline. CDR3 DNA sequence: TGTGCCAGCAGTTACTCACAGTCGCCGGGGAAGGCTGGAAGCACCATATATTTT. It is translated as CASSYSQSPGKAGSTIYF.

This rearrangement joins TRBV7-2 to TRBJ2-5, with 7 bases lining up with TRBD2. Per germline, CDR1 SGHTA and CDR2 FQGNSA. This CDR3 has 15 amino acids. V dropped 2 bases and J dropped 9; count of bases not matched to a gene: 12. In DNA, the CDR3 is TGTGCCAGCAGCTTACGCGGGGGACTCCCCGCGTCCCAGTACTTC. Protein: CASSLRGGLPASQYF.

The chain has TRBV4-1 and TRBJ2-7; D is unresolved. The CDR3 length is 15 residues. The V end lost 6 bases, the J end lost 2 bases, and 17 bases lay between the germline ends. The germline gives CDR1 MGHRA, CDR2 YSYEKL. The CDR3 nucleotides read TGCGCCAGCAGTGGGGTACAACAGTCCCCCTACGAGCAGTACTTC. Protein sequence: CASSGVQQSPYEQYF.

V gene TRBV7-3 combines with J gene TRBJ2-1; D gene ambiguous. Per germline, CDR1 SGHTA and CDR2 FQGTGA. The CDR3 sequence is 16 residues long. V lost 1 base and J lost 0, with 10 bases in between. The CDR3 nucleotides are TGTGCCAGCAGCTTAAGTCGACAACCCTCCTACAATGAGCAGTTCTTC. Protein sequence: CASSLSRQPSYNEQFF.

This clonotype has only a few counts. This rearrangement joins TRBV3-1 to TRBJ2-5; D gene unclear. Germline V gene data show CDR1 as LGHDT and CDR2 as YNNKEL (reference sequence). Trimming shortened V by 0 bases and J by 1 base, and 9 bases separated the two germline ends. The CDR3 runs to 15 residues. The CDR3 loop is CASSQEVTVQETQYF. Here the CDR3 DNA reads TGTGCCAGCAGCCAAGAGGTAACAGTCCAAGAGACCCAGTACTTC.

This clonotype was observed at least ten times. The chain employs TRBV5-1 and TRBJ1-1, with 7 bases aligning to TRBD1. V was clipped by 2 bases and J by 0 bases; unmatched bases: 1. There are 14 residues in the CDR3. CDR1 is SGHRS and CDR2 is YFSETQ in the germline V gene. The CDR3 coding sequence is TGCGCCAGCAGCTTCCAGGGGGTGAACACTGAAGCTTTCTTT. Translated, it gives CASSFQGVNTEAFF.

This clonotype turned up a few times. The rearrangement uses TRBV10-3 and TRBJ1-1; D remains unclear. Germline CDR1 reads ENHRY; CDR2 reads SYGVKD. The V end lost 0 bases, the J end lost 8 bases, and 19 bases lay between the germline ends. The CDR3 spans 16 residues. The CDR3 nucleotides read TGTGCCATCAGTGAGTCTTTGGCACCATCACGACCGGAAGCTTTCTTT. This sequence encodes CAISESLAPSRPEAFF.

This clonotype has more than one count but fewer than ten. The chain joins TRBV6-1 to TRBJ2-6; D gene ambiguous. Germline assignment: CDR1 MNHNS and CDR2 SASEGT. Trimming shortened V by 7 bases and J by 4 bases, and 14 bases separated the two germline ends. CDR3 length equals 15 residues. CDR3 amino acids: CASTKVPAGANVLTF. In DNA form, the CDR3 reads TGTGCCAGCACCAAAGTCCCGGCGGGGGCCAACGTCCTGACTTTC.

This clonotype turned up a few times. V and J are TRBV5-1 and TRBJ2-1; a possible D gene is TRBD1 (5 bases). CDR3 length equals 15 residues. The germline V and J ends were trimmed by 0 bases and 7 bases, with 14 bases remaining between them. CDR1 and CDR2 from the germline V gene are SGHRS and YFSETQ. The CDR3 spells CASSLGSPGLNEQFF. DNA of the CDR3: TGCGCCAGCAGCTTGGGTTCTCCAGGGTTAAATGAGCAGTTCTTC.

This clonotype came up a few times. The V call is TRBV9, the J call TRBJ2-7; D is unclear. The CDR3 loop spans 16 amino acids. The germline V and J ends were trimmed by 0 bases and 4 bases, with 17 bases remaining between them. Germline lookup yields CDR1 SGDLS and CDR2 YYNGEE. The CDR3: CASSVGLSGQRYEQYF. The CDR3 nucleotides read TGTGCCAGCAGCGTAGGGTTATCGGGTCAACGGTACGAGCAGTACTTC.

The chain combines TRBV28 with TRBJ2-7, with 8 bases identical to TRBD1. The CDR3 sequence is 16 residues long. Per the germline V gene, CDR1 is MDHEN and CDR2 is SYDVKM. Trimming removed 7 bases from V and 4 bases from J; junction bases left unmatched: 15. The CDR3 sequence: CASTIHPGQATYEQYF. In nucleotides, the CDR3 is TGTGCCAGCACTATTCATCCGGGACAGGCTACTTACGAGCAGTACTTC.

The chain couples TRBV6-6 to TRBJ1-1; TRBD1 is a possible D gene (5 bases). Trimming took off 4 bases at V and 7 bases at J, with 19 bases between the two ends. The CDR3 loop spans 15 amino acids. CDR1 and CDR2 (germline): MNHNY, SVGAGI (reference sequence). The CDR3 nucleotides read TGTGCCAGCAGTTTCTACGCTCAAAGAGACAGTGAAGCTTTCTTT. Its translation: CASSFYAQRDSEAFF.

Comments on this clonotype: Just one base apart from a much larger clone, this may be a read error. The chain uses TRBV29-1 and TRBJ2-1; 9 positions agree with TRBD2. Germline assignment: CDR1 SQVTM and CDR2 ANQGSEA. CDR3 length: 14 residues. V dropped 4 bases and J dropped 5; count of bases not matched to a gene: 6. CDR3 coding DNA: TGCAGCGTTGTAGAGCTAGCGGGAAACAATGAGCAGTTCTTC. Amino acids: CSVVELAGNNEQFF.

CDR3 DNA: TGTGCCAGCAGCGACAGGCTCACAGATACGCAGTATTTT. Its translation: CASSDRLTDTQYF. The chain recombines TRBV7-7 with TRBJ2-3; a weak D match, TRBD1 (6 bases). The CDR3 is made up of 13 amino acids. Between the trimmed V and J ends, which lost 5 bases and 2 bases, there was a span of 8 bases. CDR1 and CDR2 (germline): SSHAT, FNYEAQ (reference sequence).

This clonotype was seen a few times. This may be a read error, as it is one base from a much larger clone. CDR3 nucleotides: TGTGCCAGCAGGTTCGGCAGCCCTCGAGATACGCAGTATTTT. This encodes CASRFGSPRDTQYF. The chain combines TRBV28 with TRBJ2-3; D not certain. The CDR3 totals 14 residues. Germline assignment: CDR1 MDHEN and CDR2 SYDVKM. Trimming shortened V by 6 bases and J by 5 bases, and 15 bases separated the two germline ends. Full variable domain (outside the CDR3, taken from reference TRBV28 and TRBJ2-3): DVKVTQSSRYLVKRTGEKVFLECVQDMDHENMFWYRQDPGLGLRLIYFSYDVKMKEKGDIPEGYSVSREKKERFSLILESASTNQTSMYLCASRFGSPRDTQYFGPGTRLTVL.

This clonotype was observed a few times. The gene calls are TRBV28 and TRBJ2-1; TRBD2 matches 16 bases. The CDR3 totals 19 residues. The J segment lost 5 bases and the V segment lost 4 bases, leaving 11 bases of the junction unmatched. CDR1 MDHEN and CDR2 SYDVKM come from the germline V gene. Here the CDR3 reads CASSSLGLAGGRGHNEQFF. The CDR3, as DNA: TGTGCCAGCAGTTCCCTGGGACTAGCGGGAGGGAGGGGCCACAATGAGCAGTTCTTC.

In its sample, this clonotype was seen a few times. This sequence joins TRBV28 and TRBJ2-1; perhaps TRBD2 as D (5 bases). This CDR3 is built from 14 residues. Deletions cut 5 bases from V and 8 bases from J, with 16 bases between. The germline CDR1 and CDR2 sequences are MDHEN and SYDVKM. CDR3 sequence reads: CASSPARGPHEQFF. The CDR3 coding sequence is TGTGCCAGCAGTCCCGCTAGAGGGCCTCATGAGCAGTTCTTC.